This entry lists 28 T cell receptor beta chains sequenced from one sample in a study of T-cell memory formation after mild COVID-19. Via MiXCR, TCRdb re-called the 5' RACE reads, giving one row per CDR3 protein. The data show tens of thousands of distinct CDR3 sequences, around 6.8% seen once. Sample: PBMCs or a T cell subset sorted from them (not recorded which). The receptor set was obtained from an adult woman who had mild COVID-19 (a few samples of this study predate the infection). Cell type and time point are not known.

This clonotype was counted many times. CDR3 amino acids: CASSSQFSSGNTIYF. The CDR3 nucleotides read TGTGCCAGCAGCTCTCAGTTCTCCTCTGGAAACACCATATATTTT. The rearrangement uses TRBV7-2 and TRBJ1-3; the D is unclear. CDR3 length: 15 amino acids. V was trimmed by 4 bases and J by 0 bases, leaving 10 bases between them. CDR1 SGHTA and CDR2 FQGNSA come from the germline V gene. The variable domain in full, completed from reference TRBV7-2 and TRBJ1-3, reads GAGVSQSPSNKVTEKGKDVELRCDPISGHTALYWYRQSLGQGLEFLIYFQGNSAPDKSGLPSDRFSAERTGGSVSTLTIQRTQQEDSAVYLCASSSQFSSGNTIYFGEGSWLTVV.

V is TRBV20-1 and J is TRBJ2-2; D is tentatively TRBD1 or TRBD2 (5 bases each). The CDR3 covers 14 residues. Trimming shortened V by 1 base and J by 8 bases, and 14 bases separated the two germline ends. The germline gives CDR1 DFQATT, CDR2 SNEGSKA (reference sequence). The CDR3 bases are TGCAGTGCTAGAGCCGGGACCCTAGTTGGGGAGCTGTTTTTT. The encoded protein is CSARAGTLVGELFF.

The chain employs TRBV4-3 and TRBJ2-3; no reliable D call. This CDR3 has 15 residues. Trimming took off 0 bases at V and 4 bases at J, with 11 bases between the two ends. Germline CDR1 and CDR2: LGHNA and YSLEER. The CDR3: CASSQELNGADTQYF. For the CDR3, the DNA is TGCGCCAGCAGCCAAGAGCTGAATGGCGCAGATACGCAGTATTTT.

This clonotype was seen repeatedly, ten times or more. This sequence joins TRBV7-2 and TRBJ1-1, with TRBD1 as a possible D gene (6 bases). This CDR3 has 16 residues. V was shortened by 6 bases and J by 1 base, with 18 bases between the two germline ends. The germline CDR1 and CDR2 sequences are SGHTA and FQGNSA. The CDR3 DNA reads TGTGCCAGCAGGCAGGACAGTAGCGGGGCGAACACTGAAGCTTTCTTT. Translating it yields CASRQDSSGANTEAFF. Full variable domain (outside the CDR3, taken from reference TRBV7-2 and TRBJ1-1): GAGVSQSPSNKVTEKGKDVELRCDPISGHTALYWYRQSLGQGLEFLIYFQGNSAPDKSGLPSDRFSAERTGGSVSTLTIQRTQQEDSAVYLCASRQDSSGANTEAFFGQGTRLTVV.

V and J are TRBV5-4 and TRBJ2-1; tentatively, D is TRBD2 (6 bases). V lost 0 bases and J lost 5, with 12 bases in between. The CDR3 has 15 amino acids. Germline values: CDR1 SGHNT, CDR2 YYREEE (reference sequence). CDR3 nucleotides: TGTGCCAGCAGCTTGGTTCGCGGGGTCGACAATGAGCAGTTCTTC. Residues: CASSLVRGVDNEQFF.

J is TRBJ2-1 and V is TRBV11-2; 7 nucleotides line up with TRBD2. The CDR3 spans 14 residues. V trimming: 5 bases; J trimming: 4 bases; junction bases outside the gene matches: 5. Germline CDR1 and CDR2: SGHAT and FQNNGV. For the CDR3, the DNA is TGTGCCAGCAGCCCCATGGGGGGGTACAATGAGCAGTTCTTC. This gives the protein CASSPMGGYNEQFF.

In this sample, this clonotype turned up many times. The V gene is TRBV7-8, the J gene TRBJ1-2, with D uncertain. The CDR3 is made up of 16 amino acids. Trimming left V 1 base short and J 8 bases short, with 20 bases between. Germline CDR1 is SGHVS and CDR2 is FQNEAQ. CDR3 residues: CASSLVGQTVVGGYTF. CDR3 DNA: TGTGCCAGCAGCTTAGTGGGCCAAACAGTAGTGGGGGGCTACACCTTC.

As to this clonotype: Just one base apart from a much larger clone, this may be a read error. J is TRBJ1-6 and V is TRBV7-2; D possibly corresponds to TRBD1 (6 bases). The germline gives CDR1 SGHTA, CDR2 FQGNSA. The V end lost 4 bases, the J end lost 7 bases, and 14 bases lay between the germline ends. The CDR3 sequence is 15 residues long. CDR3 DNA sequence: TGTGCCAGCAGCTCGTCCTGGGGGCGGAATTCACCCCTCCACTTT. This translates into CASSSSWGRNSPLHF.

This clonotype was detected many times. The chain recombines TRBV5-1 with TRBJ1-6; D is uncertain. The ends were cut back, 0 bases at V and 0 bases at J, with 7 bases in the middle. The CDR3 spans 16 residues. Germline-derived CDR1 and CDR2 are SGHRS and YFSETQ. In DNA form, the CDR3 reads TGCGCCAGCAGCTTGGGAGGTAGCTCCTATAATTCACCCCTCCACTTT. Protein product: CASSLGGSSYNSPLHF.

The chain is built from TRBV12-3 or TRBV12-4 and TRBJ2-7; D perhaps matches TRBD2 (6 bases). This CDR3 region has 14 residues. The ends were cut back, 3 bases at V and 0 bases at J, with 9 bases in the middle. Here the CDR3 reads CASSLEGSSYEQYF. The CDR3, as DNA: TGTGCCAGCAGTTTGGAGGGGAGCTCCTACGAGCAGTACTTC.

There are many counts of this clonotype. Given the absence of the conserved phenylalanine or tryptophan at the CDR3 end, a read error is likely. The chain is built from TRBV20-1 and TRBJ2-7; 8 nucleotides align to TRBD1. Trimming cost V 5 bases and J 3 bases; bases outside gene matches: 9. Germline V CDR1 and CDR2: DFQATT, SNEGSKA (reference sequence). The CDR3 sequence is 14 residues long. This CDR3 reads CSAEDWTGSYEQYL. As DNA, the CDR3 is TGCAGTGCTGAAGACTGGACAGGGAGCTACGAGCAGTACCTC.

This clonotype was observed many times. CDR3 in DNA: TGCGCCAGCAGCTTCGACAGACCTAACACTGAAGCTTTCTTT. It encodes CASSFDRPNTEAFF. The J gene is TRBJ1-1, the V gene TRBV5-1, with a weak D call TRBD1 (5 bases). Germline V gene sequence: CDR1 SGHRS, CDR2 YFSETQ. Deletions cut 2 bases from V and 2 bases from J, with 10 bases between. The CDR3 length is 14 residues.

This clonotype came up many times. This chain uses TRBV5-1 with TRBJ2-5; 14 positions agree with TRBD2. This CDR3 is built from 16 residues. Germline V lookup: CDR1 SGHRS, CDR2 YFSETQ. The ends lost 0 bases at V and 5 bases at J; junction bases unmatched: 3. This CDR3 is CASSLGTSGGIETQYF. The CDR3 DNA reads TGCGCCAGCAGCTTGGGGACTAGCGGGGGGATCGAGACCCAGTACTTC.

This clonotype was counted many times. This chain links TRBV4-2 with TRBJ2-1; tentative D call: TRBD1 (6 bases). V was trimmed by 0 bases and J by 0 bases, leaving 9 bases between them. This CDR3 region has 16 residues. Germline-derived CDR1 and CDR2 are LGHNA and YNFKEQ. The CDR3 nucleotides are TGTGCCAGCAGCCAAGAGGTAGGGGGCTCCTACAATGAGCAGTTCTTC. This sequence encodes CASSQEVGGSYNEQFF.

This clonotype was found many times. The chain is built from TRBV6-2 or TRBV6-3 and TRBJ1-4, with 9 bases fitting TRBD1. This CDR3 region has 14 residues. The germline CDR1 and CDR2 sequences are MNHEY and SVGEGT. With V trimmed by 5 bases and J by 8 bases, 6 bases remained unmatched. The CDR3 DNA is TGTGCCAGCAGTGAACAGGGGGCGCAAGAAAAACTGTTTTTT. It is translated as CASSEQGAQEKLFF.

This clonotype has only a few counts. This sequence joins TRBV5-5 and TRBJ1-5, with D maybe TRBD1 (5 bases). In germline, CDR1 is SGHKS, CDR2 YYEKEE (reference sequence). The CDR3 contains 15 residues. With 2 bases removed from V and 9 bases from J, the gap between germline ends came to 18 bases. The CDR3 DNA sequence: TGTGCCAGCAGCTTATACCGGGACTCCCCCAGGCCCCAGCATTTT. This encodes CASSLYRDSPRPQHF. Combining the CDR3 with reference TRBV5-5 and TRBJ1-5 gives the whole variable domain DAGVTQSPTHLIKTRGQQVTLRCSPISGHKSVSWYQQVLGQGPQFIFQYYEKEERGRGNFPDRFSARQFPNYSSELNVNALLLGDSALYLCASSLYRDSPRPQHFGDGTRLSIL.

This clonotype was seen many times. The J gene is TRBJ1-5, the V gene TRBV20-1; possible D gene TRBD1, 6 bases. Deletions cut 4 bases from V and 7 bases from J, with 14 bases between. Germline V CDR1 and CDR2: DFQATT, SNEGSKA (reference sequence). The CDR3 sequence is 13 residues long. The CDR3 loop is CSAKGGDQQPQHF. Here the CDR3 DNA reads TGCAGTGCTAAAGGGGGAGATCAACAGCCCCAGCATTTT.

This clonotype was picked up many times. The CDR3 nucleotides read TGTGCCAGCAGCCAAGATCTCAGGGGCGGGTACCTCTACAATGAGCAGTTCTTC. As protein: CASSQDLRGGYLYNEQFF. This chain links TRBV4-2 with TRBJ2-1; TRBD1 might be the D (6 bases). The V gene lost 0 bases and the J gene lost 3 bases, with 18 bases spanning the gap. This CDR3 is 18 amino acids long. Germline CDR1 is LGHNA and CDR2 is YNFKEQ.

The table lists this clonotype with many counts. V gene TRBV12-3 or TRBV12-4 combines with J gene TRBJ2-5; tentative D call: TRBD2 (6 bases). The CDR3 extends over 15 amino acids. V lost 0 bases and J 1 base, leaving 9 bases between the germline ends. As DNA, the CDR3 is TGTGCCAGCAGTTTAGCCGGGACTGGCCAAGAGACCCAGTACTTC. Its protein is CASSLAGTGQETQYF.

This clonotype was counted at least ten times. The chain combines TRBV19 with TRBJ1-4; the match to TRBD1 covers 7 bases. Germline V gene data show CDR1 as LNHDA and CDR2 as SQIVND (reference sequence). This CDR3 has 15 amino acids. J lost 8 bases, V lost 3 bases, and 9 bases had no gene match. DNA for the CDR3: TGTGCCAGTAGTATTCGCCGGGACAGAAGCGAAAAACTGTTTTTT. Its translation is CASSIRRDRSEKLFF.

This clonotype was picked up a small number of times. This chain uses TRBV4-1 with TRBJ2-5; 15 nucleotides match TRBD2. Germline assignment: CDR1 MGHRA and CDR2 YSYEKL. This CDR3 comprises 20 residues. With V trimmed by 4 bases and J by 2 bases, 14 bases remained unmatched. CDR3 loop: CASSRPGLAGGGDLQETQYF. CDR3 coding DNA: TGCGCCAGCAGCCGACCGGGACTAGCGGGGGGAGGGGATCTTCAAGAGACCCAGTACTTC.

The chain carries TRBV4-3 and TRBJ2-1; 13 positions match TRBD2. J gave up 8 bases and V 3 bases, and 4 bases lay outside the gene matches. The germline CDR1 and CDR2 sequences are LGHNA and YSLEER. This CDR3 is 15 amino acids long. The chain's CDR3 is CASSQGLAGRYEQFF. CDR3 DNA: TGCGCCAGCAGCCAGGGACTAGCGGGAAGGTATGAGCAGTTCTTC.

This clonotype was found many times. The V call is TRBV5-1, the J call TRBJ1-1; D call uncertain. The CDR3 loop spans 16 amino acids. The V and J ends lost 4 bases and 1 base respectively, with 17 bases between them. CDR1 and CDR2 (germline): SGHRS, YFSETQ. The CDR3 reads CASSIGSQNRNTEAFF. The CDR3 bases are TGCGCCAGCAGCATTGGTTCACAAAATAGGAACACTGAAGCTTTCTTT.

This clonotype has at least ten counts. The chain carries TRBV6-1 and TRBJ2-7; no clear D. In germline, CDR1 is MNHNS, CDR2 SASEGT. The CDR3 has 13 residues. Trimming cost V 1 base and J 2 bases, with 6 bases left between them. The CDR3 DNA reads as TGTGCCAGCAGTGAAGAGGAAACCTACGAGCAGTACTTC. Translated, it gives CASSEEETYEQYF.

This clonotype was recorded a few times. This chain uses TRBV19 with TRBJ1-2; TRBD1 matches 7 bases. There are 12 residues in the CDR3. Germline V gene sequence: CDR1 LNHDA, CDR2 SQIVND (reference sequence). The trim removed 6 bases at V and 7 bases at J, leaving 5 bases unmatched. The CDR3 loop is CASSDRDGGYTF. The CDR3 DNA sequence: TGTGCCAGTAGCGACAGGGATGGTGGCTACACCTTC.

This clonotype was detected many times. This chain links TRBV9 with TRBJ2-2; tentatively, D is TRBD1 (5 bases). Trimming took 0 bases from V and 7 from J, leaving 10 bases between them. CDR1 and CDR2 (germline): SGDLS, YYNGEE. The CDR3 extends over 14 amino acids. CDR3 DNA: TGTGCCAGCAGCGTAGGTGGGGCCTTCGGGGAGCTGTTTTTT. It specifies CASSVGGAFGELFF.

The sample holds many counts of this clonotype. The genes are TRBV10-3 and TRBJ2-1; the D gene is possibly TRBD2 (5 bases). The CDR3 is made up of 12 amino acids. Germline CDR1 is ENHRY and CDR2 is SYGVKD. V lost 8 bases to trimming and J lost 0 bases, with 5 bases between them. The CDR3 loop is CAIEGSYNEQFF. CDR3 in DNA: TGTGCCATCGAGGGCTCCTACAATGAGCAGTTCTTC.

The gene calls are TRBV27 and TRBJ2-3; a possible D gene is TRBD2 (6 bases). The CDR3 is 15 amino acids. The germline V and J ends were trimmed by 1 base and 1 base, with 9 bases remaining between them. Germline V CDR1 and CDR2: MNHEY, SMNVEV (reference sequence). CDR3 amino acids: CASSLWDSGTDTQYF. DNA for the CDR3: TGTGCCAGCAGTTTATGGGACTCTGGCACAGATACGCAGTATTTT.